This T cell receptor beta chain was captured in a study of beta chain features in type 1 diabetes. Study at large: Comparable age, gender and cell yields were observed in patients relative to healthy donors.

This clone was seen many times. The antigen remains undetermined. The investigators reverse transcribed all of the isolated RNA, so they sequenced expressed TCRB transcripts. Sequenced by immunoSEQ multiplex PCR; TCRdb stores in-frame clones only, minus some. Among about 320,000 clones listed, 12% to 15% were seen once. Whole-study results and caveats: PCR may have favored shorter templates equally in patients and controls. Patients with Type 1 diabetes showed moderately but significantly shorter TCRB CDR3s in all four CD4+ subsets.

V was trimmed by 4 bases and J by 7 bases, leaving 5 bases between them. This CDR3 is 11 amino acids long. Germline V gene data show CDR1 as MGHRA and CDR2 as YSYEKL. Specimen: central memory CD4+ T cells from blood. This TCR was recovered from a man aged 25-40 years in good health. The chain employs TRBV4-1 and TRBJ2-1, with no clear D. The CDR3 protein is CASSLTNEQFF. In DNA form, the CDR3 reads TGCGCCAGCAGCCTGACTAATGAGCAGTTCTTC.